This TCR beta chain was sequenced in a study of T cells expressing NK-cell markers. Germline-derived CDR1 and CDR2 are LGHDT and YNNKEL (reference sequence). The CDR3 length is 15 residues. Using the 5' RACE reads, TCRdb records one entry per CDR3 protein without DNA. The sample totals fewer than 200,000 distinct CDR3 sequences. The sample comprised blood T cells: a sorted CD56 or NKG2C T cell subset, CD4+ or CD8+ T cells, or bulk PBMC T cells (not recorded which). V and J are TRBV3-1 and TRBJ2-5. This clonotype was sampled from a woman aged 18-70 years in good health. The chain's CDR3 is CASGFEALRRETQYF.